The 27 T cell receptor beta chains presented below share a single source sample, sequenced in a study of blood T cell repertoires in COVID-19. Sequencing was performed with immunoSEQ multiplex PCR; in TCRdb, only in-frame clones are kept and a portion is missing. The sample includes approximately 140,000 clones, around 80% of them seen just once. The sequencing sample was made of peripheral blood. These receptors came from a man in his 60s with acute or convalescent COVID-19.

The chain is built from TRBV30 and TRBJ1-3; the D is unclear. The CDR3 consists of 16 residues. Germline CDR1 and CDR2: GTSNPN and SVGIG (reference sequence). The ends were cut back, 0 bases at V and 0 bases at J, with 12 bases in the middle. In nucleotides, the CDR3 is TGTGCCTGGAGTGTACGAGGCCGGATCTCTGGAAACACCATATATTTT. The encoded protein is CAWSVRGRISGNTIYF. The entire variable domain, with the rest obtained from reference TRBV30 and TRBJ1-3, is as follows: SQTIHQWPATLVQPVGSPLSLECTVEGTSNPNLYWYRQAAGRGLQLLFYSVGIGQISSEVPQNLSASRPQDRQFILSSKKLLLSDSGFYLCAWSVRGRISGNTIYFGEGSWLTVV.

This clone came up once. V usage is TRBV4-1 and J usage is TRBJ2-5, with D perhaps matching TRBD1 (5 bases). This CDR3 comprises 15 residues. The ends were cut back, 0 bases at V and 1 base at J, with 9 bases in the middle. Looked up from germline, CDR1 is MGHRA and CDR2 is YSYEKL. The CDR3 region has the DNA TGCGCCAGCAGCCAAGATCGGACACCCCAAGAGACCCAGTACTTC. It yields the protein CASSQDRTPQETQYF.

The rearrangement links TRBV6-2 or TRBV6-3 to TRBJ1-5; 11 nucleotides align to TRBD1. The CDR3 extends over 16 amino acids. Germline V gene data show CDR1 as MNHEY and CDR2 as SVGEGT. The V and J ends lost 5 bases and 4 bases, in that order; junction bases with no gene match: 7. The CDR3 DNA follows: TGTGCCAGCAGTCCGGACAGGGGGCAAGCTAATCAGCCCCAGCATTTT. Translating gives CASSPDRGQANQPQHF.

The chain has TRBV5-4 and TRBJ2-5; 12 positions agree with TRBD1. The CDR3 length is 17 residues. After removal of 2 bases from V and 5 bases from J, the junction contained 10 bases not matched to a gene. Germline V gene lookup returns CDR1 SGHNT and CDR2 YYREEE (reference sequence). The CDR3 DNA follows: TGTGCCAGCAGCTTAACCGGGACAGGGGGCTTCGGGGAGACCCAGTACTTC. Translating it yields CASSLTGTGGFGETQYF.

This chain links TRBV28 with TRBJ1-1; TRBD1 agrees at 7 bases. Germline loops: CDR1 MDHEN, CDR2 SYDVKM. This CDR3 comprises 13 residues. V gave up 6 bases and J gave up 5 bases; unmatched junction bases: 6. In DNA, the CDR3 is TGTGCCAGCAGCCGACAGGGAGGTACTGAAGCTTTCTTT. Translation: CASSRQGGTEAFF.

For the CDR3, the DNA is TGTGCCAGCAGCTCCCGCCGGGAGGGAGAGCAGTACTTC. Translation gives CASSSRREGEQYF. The V gene is TRBV11-3, the J gene TRBJ2-7, with 8 bases that match TRBD2. V was clipped by 4 bases and J by 7 bases; unmatched bases: 6. Germline V gives CDR1 SGHNT, CDR2 YENEEA. The CDR3 loop spans 13 amino acids.

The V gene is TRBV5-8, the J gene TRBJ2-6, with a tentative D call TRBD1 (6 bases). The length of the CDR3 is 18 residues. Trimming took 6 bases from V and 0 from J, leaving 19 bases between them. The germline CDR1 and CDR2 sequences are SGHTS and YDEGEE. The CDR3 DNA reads TGTGCCAGCACATTCGGACAGCTTCTTTACTCTGGGGCCAACGTCCTGACTTTC. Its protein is CASTFGQLLYSGANVLTF.

CDR3 region: CASSPSVMNTEAFF. The CDR3 DNA sequence: TGTGCCAGCTCACCATCGGTTATGAACACTGAAGCTTTCTTT. This sequence joins TRBV18 and TRBJ1-1; no clear D gene. Germline V gene lookup returns CDR1 KGHSH and CDR2 LQKENI. The V gene lost 2 bases and the J gene lost 0 bases, with 7 bases spanning the gap. This CDR3 region has 14 residues.

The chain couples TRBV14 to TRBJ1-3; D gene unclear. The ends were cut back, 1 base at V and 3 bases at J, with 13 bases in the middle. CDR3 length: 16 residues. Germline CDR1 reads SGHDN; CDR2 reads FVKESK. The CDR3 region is CASSQGGRGIGNTIYF. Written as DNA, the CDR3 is TGTGCCAGCAGCCAAGGCGGCCGGGGTATTGGAAACACCATATATTTT.

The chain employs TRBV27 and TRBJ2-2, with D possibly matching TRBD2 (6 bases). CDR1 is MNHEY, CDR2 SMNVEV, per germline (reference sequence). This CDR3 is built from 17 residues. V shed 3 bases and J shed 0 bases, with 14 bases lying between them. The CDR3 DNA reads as TGTGCCAGCAGTTTTCTAGCGAGAAGCTCGAACACCGGGGAGCTGTTTTTT. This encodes CASSFLARSSNTGELFF.

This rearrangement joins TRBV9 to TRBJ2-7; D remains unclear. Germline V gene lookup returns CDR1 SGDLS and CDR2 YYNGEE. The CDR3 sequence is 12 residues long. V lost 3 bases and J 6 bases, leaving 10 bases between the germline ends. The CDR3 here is CASSGSHSEQYF. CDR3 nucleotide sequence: TGTGCCAGCAGCGGGTCCCACTCCGAGCAGTACTTC.

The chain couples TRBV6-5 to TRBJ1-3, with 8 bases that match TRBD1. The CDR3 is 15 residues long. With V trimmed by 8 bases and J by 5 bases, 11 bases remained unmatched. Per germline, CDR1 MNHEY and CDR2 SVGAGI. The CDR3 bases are TGTGCCAGCCAGTCGTGGACAGGGATGAGAAACACCATATATTTT. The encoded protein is CASQSWTGMRNTIYF.

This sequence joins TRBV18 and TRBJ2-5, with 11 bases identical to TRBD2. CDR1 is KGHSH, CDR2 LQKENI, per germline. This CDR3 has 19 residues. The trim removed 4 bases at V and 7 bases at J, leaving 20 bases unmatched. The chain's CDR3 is CASSRDWTSGSNPRGTQYF. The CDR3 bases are TGTGCCAGCTCACGGGATTGGACTAGCGGGTCAAACCCGAGGGGGACCCAGTACTTC.

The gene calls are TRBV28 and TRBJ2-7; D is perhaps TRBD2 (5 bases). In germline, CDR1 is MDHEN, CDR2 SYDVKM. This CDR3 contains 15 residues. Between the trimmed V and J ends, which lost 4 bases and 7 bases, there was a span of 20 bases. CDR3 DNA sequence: TGTGCCAGCAGTTCCCAAGGGTCCCTACGGGGAGAGCAGTACTTC. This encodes CASSSQGSLRGEQYF.

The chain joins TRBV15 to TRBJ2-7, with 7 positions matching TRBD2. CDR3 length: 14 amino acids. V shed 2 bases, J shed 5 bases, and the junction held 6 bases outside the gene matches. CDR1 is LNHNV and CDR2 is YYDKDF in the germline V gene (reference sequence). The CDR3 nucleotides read TGTGCCACCAGCAGATACGGGAGCGGGGACGAGCAGTACTTC. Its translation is CATSRYGSGDEQYF.

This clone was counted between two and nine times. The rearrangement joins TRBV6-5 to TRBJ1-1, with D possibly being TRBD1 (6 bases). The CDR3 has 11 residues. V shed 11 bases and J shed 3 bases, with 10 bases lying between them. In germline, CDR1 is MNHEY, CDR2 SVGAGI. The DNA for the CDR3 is TGTGCCGTACAGGGTTACACTGAAGCTTTCTTT. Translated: CAVQGYTEAFF.

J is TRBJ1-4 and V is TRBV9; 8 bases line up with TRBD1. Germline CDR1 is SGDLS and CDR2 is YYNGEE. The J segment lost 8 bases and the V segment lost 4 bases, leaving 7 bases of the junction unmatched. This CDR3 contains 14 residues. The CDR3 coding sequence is TGTGCCAGCAGCTCGACAGGGGCGGGGGAAAAACTGTTTTTT. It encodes CASSSTGAGEKLFF.

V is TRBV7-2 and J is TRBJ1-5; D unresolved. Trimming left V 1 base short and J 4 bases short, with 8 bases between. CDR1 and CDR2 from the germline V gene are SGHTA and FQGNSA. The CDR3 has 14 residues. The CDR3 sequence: CASSLGQWNQPQHF. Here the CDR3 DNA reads TGTGCCAGCAGCTTAGGGCAGTGGAATCAGCCCCAGCATTTT.

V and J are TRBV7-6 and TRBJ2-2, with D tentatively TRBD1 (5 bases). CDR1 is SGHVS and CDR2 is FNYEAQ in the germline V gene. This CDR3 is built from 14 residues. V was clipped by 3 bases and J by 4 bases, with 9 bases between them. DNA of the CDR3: TGTGCCAGCAGCTTGGACAAGACCACCGGGGAGCTGTTTTTT. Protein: CASSLDKTTGELFF.

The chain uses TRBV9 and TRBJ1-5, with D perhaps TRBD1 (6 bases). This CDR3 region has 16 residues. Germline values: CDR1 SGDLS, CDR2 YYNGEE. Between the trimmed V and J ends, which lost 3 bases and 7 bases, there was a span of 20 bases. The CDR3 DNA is TGTGCCAGCAGCGCCGGAATCGACAGGTTTGGGCAGCCCCAGCATTTT. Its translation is CASSAGIDRFGQPQHF.

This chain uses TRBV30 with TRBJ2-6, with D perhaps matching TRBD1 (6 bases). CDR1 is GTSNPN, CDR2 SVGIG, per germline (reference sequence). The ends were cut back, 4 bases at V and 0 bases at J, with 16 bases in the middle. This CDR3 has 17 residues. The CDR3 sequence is CAWTGTFRVSGANVLTF. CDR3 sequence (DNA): TGTGCCTGGACCGGGACATTTAGGGTCTCTGGGGCCAACGTCCTGACTTTC. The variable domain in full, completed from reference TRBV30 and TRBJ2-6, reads SQTIHQWPATLVQPVGSPLSLECTVEGTSNPNLYWYRQAAGRGLQLLFYSVGIGQISSEVPQNLSASRPQDRQFILSSKKLLLSDSGFYLCAWTGTFRVSGANVLTFGAGSRLTVL.

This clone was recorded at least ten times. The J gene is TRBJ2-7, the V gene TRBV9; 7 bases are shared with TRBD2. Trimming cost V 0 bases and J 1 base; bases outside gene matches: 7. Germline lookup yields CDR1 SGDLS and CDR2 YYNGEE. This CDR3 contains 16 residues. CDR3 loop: CASSVGLAQVSYEQYF. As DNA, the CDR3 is TGTGCCAGCAGCGTAGGACTAGCCCAGGTTTCCTACGAGCAGTACTTC.

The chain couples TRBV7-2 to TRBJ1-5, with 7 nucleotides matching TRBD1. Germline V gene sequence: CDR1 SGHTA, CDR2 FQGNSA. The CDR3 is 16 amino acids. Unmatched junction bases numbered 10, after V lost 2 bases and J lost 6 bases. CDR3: CASSLLATGSGQPQHF. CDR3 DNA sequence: TGTGCCAGCAGCTTATTAGCGACAGGGAGCGGTCAGCCCCAGCATTTT.

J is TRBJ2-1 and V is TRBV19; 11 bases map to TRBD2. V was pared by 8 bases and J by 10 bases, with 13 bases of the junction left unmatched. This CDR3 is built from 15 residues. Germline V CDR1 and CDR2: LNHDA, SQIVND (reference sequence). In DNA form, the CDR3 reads TGTGCCAGTGGGGGACTAGCGGTCAGGGTTGGGGAGCAGTTCTTC. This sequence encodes CASGGLAVRVGEQFF.

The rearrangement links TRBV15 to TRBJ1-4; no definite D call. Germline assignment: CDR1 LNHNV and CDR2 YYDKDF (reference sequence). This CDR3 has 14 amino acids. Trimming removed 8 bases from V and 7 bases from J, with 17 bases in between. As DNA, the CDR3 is TGTGCCACCGAGGGTTTCAGGAATGGTGAAAAACTGTTTTTT. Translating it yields CATEGFRNGEKLFF. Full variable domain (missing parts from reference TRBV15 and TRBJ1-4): DAMVIQNPRYQVTQFGKPVTLSCSQTLNHNVMYWYQQKSSQAPKLLFHYYDKDFNNEADTPDNFQSRRPNTSFCFLDIRSPGLGDTAMYLCATEGFRNGEKLFFGSGTQLSVL.

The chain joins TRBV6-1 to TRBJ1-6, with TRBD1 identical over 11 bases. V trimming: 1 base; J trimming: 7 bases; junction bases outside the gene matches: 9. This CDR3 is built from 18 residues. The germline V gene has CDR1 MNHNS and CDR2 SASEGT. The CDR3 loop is CASSEVGWGTGGNSPLHF. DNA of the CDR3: TGTGCCAGCAGTGAAGTTGGATGGGGGACAGGGGGAAATTCACCCCTCCACTTT.

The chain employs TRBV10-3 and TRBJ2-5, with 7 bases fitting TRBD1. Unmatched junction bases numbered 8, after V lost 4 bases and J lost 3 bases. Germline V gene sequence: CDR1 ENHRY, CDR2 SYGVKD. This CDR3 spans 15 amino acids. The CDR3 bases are TGTGCCATCAGTGCGACAGGGAGTCGAGAAGAGACCCAGTACTTC. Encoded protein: CAISATGSREETQYF.